These 8 T cell receptor beta chains were all obtained from the same sample, sequenced in a study of cytomegalovirus exposure and HLA in healthy donors. A multiplex PCR was run with 60 Vbeta primers and 13 Jbeta primers. Sequencing was performed with immunoSEQ multiplex PCR; in TCRdb, only in-frame clones are kept and a portion is missing. The sample records 100,000 to 150,000 clones, around 86% being singletons. The material sequenced was PBMCs. Source of these receptors: a man younger than 35 in good health and CMV-seronegative.

The gene calls are TRBV7-6 and TRBJ2-7, with TRBD1 identical over 8 bases. The length of the CDR3 is 13 residues. Germline V gene lookup returns CDR1 SGHVS and CDR2 FNYEAQ. V dropped 5 bases and J dropped 2; count of bases not matched to a gene: 2. CDR3 in amino acids: CASSPGGPYEQYF. The CDR3 coding sequence is TGTGCCAGCAGCCCAGGGGGCCCCTACGAGCAGTACTTC.

This chain joins TRBV7-8 and TRBJ1-1; 7 bases match TRBD1. Per the germline V gene, CDR1 is SGHVS and CDR2 is FQNEAQ. This CDR3 region has 18 residues. V trimming: 5 bases; J trimming: 0 bases; junction bases outside the gene matches: 15. CDR3 nucleotides: TGTGCCAGCAGCCCCCGACGGGACAGAGCACAAATGAACACTGAAGCTTTCTTT. Translating it yields CASSPRRDRAQMNTEAFF.

V and J are TRBV30 and TRBJ1-1, with D uncertain. The V end was cut by 5 bases, the J end by 5 bases, with 12 bases between. The germline V gene has CDR1 GTSNPN and CDR2 SVGIG (reference sequence). The CDR3 has 12 amino acids. The CDR3 bases are TGTGCCTGGGACTTGTCGGGGACTGAAGCTTTCTTT. Amino acid sequence: CAWDLSGTEAFF.

The rearrangement uses TRBV10-3 and TRBJ2-7; TRBD1 might be the D (6 bases). The germline V and J ends were trimmed by 3 bases and 5 bases, with 11 bases remaining between them. This CDR3 is 13 amino acids long. Germline lookup yields CDR1 ENHRY and CDR2 SYGVKD. CDR3 in amino acids: CAISDQGSDEQYF. DNA for the CDR3: TGTGCCATCAGTGATCAGGGGTCAGACGAGCAGTACTTC.

The chain couples TRBV4-3 to TRBJ1-4; the D gene is possibly TRBD1 (5 bases). This CDR3 spans 17 amino acids. Germline loops: CDR1 LGHNA, CDR2 YSLEER. V dropped 1 base and J dropped 3 bases, with 15 bases sitting between them. The CDR3 region has the DNA TGCGCCAGCAGCCAAGTCACAGGCCCCTCGGCTAATGAAAAACTGTTTTTT. It codes for CASSQVTGPSANEKLFF.

The V and J genes are TRBV6-5 and TRBJ1-1; D remains unclear. This CDR3 has 12 amino acids. Germline V gene sequence: CDR1 MNHEY, CDR2 SVGAGI. V was cut by 0 bases and J by 8 bases, with 7 bases left in between. The CDR3 here is CASSYSSEEAFF. CDR3 sequence (DNA): TGTGCCAGCAGTTACTCGAGTGAAGAAGCTTTCTTT.

V gene TRBV11-2 combines with J gene TRBJ1-2; 7 positions agree with TRBD1. The CDR3 totals 16 residues. The germline gives CDR1 SGHAT, CDR2 FQNNGV. Trimming took 5 bases from V and 2 from J; bases not matched to a gene: 11. The DNA for the CDR3 is TGTGCCAGCAGCCATGTCACAGGGGTCCCCAACTATGGCTACACCTTC. This codes for CASSHVTGVPNYGYTF.

The chain couples TRBV6-6 to TRBJ1-5; a possible D gene is TRBD1 (5 bases). Trimming cost V 7 bases and J 2 bases, with 15 bases left between them. Germline loops: CDR1 MNHNY, CDR2 SVGAGI (reference sequence). CDR3 length equals 15 residues. CDR3 sequence reads: CASTAGGGGNQPQHF. CDR3 DNA: TGTGCCAGCACCGCGGGGGGAGGTGGCAATCAGCCCCAGCATTTT.